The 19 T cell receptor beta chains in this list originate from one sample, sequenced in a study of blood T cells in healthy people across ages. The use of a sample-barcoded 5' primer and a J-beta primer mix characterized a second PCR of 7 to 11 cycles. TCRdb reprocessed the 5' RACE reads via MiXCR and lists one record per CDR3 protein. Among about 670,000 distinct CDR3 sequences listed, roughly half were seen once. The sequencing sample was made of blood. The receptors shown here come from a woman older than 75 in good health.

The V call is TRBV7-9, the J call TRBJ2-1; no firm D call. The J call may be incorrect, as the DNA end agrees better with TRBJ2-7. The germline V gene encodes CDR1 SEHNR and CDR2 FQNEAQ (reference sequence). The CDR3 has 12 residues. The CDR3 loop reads CASSLADVEQYF. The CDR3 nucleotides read TGTGCCAGCAGCTTAGCGGACGTCGAGCAGTACTTC.

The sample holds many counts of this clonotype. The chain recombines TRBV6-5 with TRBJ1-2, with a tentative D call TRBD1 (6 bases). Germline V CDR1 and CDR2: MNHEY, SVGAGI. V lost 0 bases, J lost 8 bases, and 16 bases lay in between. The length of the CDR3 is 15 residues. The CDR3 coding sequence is TGTGCCAGCAGTTACTCCGCGGGGCAGCAGGGGGGCTACACCTTC. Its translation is CASSYSAGQQGGYTF.

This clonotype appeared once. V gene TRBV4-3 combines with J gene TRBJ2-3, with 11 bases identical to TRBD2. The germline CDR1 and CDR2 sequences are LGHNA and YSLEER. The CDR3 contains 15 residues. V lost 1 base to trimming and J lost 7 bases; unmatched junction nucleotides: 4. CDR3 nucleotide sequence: TGCGCCAGCAGCCAAGCAGGGACTAGCGGTAATACGCAGTATTTT. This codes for CASSQAGTSGNTQYF.

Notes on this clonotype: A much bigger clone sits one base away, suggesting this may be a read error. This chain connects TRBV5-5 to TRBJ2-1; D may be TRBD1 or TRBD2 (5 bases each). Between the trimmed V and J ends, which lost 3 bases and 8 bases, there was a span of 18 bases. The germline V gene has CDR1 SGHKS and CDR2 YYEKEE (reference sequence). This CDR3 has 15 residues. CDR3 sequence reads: CASSSLDGVGHEQFF. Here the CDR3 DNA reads TGTGCCAGCAGCTCGCTCGACGGGGTGGGGCATGAGCAGTTCTTC.

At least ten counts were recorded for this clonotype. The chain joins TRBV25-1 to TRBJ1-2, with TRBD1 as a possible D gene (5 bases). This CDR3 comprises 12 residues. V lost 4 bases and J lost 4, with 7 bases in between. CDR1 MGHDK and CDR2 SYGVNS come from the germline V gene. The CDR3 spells CASSGGFYGYTF. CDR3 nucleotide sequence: TGTGCCAGCAGTGGGGGCTTCTATGGCTACACCTTC.

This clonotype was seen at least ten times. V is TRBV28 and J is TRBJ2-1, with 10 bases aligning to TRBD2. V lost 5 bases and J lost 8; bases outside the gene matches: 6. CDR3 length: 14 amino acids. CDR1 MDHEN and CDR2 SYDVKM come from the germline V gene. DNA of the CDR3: TGTGCCAGCAGTGGGCTAGCGGGAGTAGATGAGCAGTTCTTC. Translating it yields CASSGLAGVDEQFF.

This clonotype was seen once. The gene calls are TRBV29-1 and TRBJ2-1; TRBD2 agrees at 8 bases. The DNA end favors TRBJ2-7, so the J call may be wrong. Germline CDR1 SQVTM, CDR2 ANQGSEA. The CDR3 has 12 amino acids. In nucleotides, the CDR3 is TGCACAAGCGGGAGCTCCTACAATGAGCAGTACTTC. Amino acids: CTSGSSYNEQYF.

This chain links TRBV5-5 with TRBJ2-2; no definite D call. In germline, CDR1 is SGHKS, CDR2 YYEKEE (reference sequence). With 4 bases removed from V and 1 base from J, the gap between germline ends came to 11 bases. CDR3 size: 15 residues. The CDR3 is CASSPTTGNTGELFF. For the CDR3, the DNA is TGTGCCAGCAGCCCAACGACGGGGAACACCGGGGAGCTGTTTTTT.

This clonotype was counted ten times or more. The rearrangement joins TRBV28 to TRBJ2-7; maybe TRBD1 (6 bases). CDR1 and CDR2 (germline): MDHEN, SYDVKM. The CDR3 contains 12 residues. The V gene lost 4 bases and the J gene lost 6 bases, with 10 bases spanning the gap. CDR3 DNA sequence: TGTGCCAGCAGTTCCAGGGGTGGCGAGCAGTACTTC. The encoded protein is CASSSRGGEQYF. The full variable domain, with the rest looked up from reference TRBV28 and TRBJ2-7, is DVKVTQSSRYLVKRTGEKVFLECVQDMDHENMFWYRQDPGLGLRLIYFSYDVKMKEKGDIPEGYSVSREKKERFSLILESASTNQTSMYLCASSSRGGEQYFGPGTRLTVT.

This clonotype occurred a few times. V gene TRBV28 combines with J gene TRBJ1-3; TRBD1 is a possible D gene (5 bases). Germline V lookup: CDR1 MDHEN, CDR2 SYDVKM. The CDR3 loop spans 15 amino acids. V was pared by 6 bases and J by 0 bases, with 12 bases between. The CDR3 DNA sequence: TGTGCCAGCAGATCCGGGGACCTCTCTGGAAACACCATATATTTT. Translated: CASRSGDLSGNTIYF. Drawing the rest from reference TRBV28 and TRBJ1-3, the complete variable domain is DVKVTQSSRYLVKRTGEKVFLECVQDMDHENMFWYRQDPGLGLRLIYFSYDVKMKEKGDIPEGYSVSREKKERFSLILESASTNQTSMYLCASRSGDLSGNTIYFGEGSWLTVV.

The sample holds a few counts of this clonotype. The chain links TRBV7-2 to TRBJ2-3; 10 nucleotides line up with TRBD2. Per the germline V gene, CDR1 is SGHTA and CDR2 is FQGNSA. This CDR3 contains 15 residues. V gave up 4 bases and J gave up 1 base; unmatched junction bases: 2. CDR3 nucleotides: TGTGCCAGCAGCTCTAGCGGGAGTCGCACAGATACGCAGTATTTT. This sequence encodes CASSSSGSRTDTQYF.

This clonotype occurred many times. The CDR3 is CASSQDAGGYGYTF. CDR3 bases: TGCGCCAGCAGCCAAGATGCGGGGGGCTATGGCTACACCTTC. The chain employs TRBV4-1 and TRBJ1-2; D may be TRBD1 (5 bases). Trimming left V 0 bases short and J 4 bases short, with 9 bases between. The CDR3 is 14 amino acids. The germline V gene has CDR1 MGHRA and CDR2 YSYEKL.

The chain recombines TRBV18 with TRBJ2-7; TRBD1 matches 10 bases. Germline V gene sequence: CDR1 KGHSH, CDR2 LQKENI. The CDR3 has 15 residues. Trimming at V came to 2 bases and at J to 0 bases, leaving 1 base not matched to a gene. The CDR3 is CASSPWTGGSYEQYF. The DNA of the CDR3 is TGTGCCAGCTCACCATGGACAGGGGGCTCCTACGAGCAGTACTTC.

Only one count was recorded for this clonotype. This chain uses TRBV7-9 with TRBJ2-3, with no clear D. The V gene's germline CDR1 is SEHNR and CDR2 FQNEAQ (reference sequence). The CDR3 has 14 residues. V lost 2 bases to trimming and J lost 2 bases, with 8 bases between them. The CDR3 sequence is CASSLHDFTDTQYF. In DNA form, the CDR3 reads TGTGCCAGCAGCTTACACGATTTCACAGATACGCAGTATTTT.

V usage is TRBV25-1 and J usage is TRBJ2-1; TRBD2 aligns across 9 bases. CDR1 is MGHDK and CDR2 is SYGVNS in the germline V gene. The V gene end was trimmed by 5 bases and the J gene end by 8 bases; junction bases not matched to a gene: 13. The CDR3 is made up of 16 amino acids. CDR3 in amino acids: CASSSRRGRVSDEQFF. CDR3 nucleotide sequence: TGTGCCAGCAGTTCCCGGCGCGGGAGGGTTAGCGATGAGCAGTTCTTC.

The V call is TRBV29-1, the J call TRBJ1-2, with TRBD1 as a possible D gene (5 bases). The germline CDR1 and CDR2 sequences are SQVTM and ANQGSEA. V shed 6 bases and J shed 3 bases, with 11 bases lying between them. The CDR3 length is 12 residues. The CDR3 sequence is CSVAAGDYGYTF. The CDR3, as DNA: TGCAGCGTAGCCGCGGGGGACTATGGCTACACCTTC.

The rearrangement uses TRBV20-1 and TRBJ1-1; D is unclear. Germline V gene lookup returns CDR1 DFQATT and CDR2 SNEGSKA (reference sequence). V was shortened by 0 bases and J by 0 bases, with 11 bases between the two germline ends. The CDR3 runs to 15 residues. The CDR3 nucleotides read TGCAGTGCTAGAGACCACGGAAGAATGAACACTGAAGCTTTCTTT. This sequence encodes CSARDHGRMNTEAFF.

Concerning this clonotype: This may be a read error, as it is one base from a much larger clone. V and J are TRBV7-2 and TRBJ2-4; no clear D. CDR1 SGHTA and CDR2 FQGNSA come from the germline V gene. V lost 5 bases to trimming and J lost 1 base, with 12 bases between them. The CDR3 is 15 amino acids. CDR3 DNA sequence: TGTGCCAGCAGCCCCGAGTGGGTGGCCAAAAACATTCAGTACTTC. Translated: CASSPEWVAKNIQYF. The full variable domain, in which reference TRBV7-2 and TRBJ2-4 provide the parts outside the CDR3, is GAGVSQSPSNKVTEKGKDVELRCDPISGHTALYWYRQSLGQGLEFLIYFQGNSAPDKSGLPSDRFSAERTGGSVSTLTIQRTQQEDSAVYLCASSPEWVAKNIQYFGAGTRLSVL.

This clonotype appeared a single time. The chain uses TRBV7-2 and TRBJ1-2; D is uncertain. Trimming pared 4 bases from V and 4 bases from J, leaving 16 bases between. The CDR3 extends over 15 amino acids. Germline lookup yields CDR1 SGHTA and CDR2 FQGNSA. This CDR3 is CASSSGAWAGYGYTF. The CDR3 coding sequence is TGTGCCAGCAGCTCCGGCGCTTGGGCAGGCTATGGCTACACCTTC.